This T cell receptor beta chain stems from a study of T cell responses to AZD1222 COVID-19 vaccine. On this clone: The antigen is undetermined.

Produced via immunoSEQ multiplex PCR; TCRdb's table is partial and in-frame only. The repertoire holds 130,000 to 150,000 clones, with approximately 85% as singletons. Points from the study as a whole: Spike-specific TCR depth and breadth grew after two AZD1222 doses. CD4 TCRs associated with vaccination spanned spike, dominating at 160-218 and 743-854. Repertoires were obtained solely post-peak T cell response. Donors, mostly white British, included more females; clonal diversity was possibly underestimated.

Germline V lookup: CDR1 SNHLY, CDR2 FYNNEI. The germline V and J ends were trimmed by 6 bases and 1 base, with 13 bases remaining between them. This CDR3 region has 15 residues. The chain joins TRBV2 to TRBJ1-5; perhaps TRBD1 as D (5 bases). The material sequenced was peripheral blood, taken 28 days after the second dose of the MenACWY control vaccine. This receptor was identified in an adult who received the MenACWY meningococcal vaccine as a control. CDR3 sequence (DNA): TGTGCCAGCAGCCTCGGACAACGAAGCAATCAGCCCCAGCATTTT. This codes for CASSLGQRSNQPQHF.